Listed below are T cell receptor beta chains from one sample, sequenced in a study of neurological immune-mediated disorders. TCRdb itself ran the 5' RACE reads through MiXCR, one entry per CDR3 protein. The sample contains about 66,000 distinct CDR3 sequences, 3.9% of which appear only once. Specimen: PBMCs. Receptors originate from a man between 25 and 39 years old with multiple sclerosis. Both conserved end residues are part of each CDR3. A D gene is named only where the DNA matches it firmly. Size is omitted from some rows. Given values are once, few, many or a class for expanded clones.

>TRBJ2-7|TRBV4-1|many|TRBD1
TGCGCCAGCAGCCTAACGGGACAGGGGAGCTCCTACGAGCAGTACTTC
CASSLTGQGSSYEQYF
>TRBJ2-1|TRBV5-6|many|TRBD1
TGTGCCAGCAGCTCAGGACAGGGGGAGGTAAATGAGCAGTTCTTC
CASSSGQGEVNEQFF
>TRBJ2-7|TRBV2|-|-
TGTGCCAGCAGACCCGTCTACGAGCAGTACTTC
CASRPVYEQYF
>TRBJ2-7|TRBV7-8|-|TRBD1
TGTGCCAGCAGCCCGACACCGGGACAGCGGTCCTACGAGCAGTACTTC
CASSPTPGQRSYEQYF
>TRBJ2-2|TRBV5-1|-|-
TGCGCCAGCAGCTGGGCATCGAACACCGGGGAGCTGTTTTTT
CASSWASNTGELFF
>TRBJ1-2|TRBV29-1|many|TRBD1
TGCAGCGCCGACGTCCTAACAGGGGTCTACACCTTC
CSADVLTGVYTF
>TRBJ1-5|TRBV7-9|few|-
TGTGCCAGCAGCTTTTCGGGGGCGAATCAGCCCCAGCATTTT
CASSFSGANQPQHF
>TRBJ2-5|TRBV7-3|many|TRBD2
TGTGCCAGCAGCTTAAGCGGGGGGGAGACCCAGTACTTC
CASSLSGGETQYF
>TRBJ1-2|TRBV6-2/TRBV6-3|few|-
TGTGCCAGCGGGCGGTTCAATGGCTACACCTTC
CASGRFNGYTF
>TRBJ1-5|TRBV20-1|many|-
TGCAGTGCCGGGGGGGATAGCAATCAGCCCCAGCATTTT
CSAGGDSNQPQHF
>TRBJ2-3|TRBV4-3|many|TRBD1
TGCGCCGGCAGCCAAGATCCGGGCAGGGGGCGCACAGATACGCAGTATTTT
CAGSQDPGRGRTDTQYF
>TRBJ2-3|TRBV15|many|TRBD2
TGTGCCACCAGCTCACTAGCGGGGGGTCGCACAGATACGCAGTATTTT
CATSSLAGGRTDTQYF
>TRBJ2-7|TRBV9|many|TRBD2
TGTGCCAGCAGCCAGGGCAGCGGGGCGACGACCTACGAGCAGTACTTC
CASSQGSGATTYEQYF
>TRBJ1-4|TRBV20-1|many|TRBD1
TGCAGTGCTAGGACCGGGACAGGCTCCGAAAAACTGTTTTTT
CSARTGTGSEKLFF
>TRBJ2-2|TRBV5-1|many|TRBD2
TGCGCCAGCAGCTCTAGCGGGGGCCCTACTGAGACCGGGGAGCTGTTTTTT
CASSSSGGPTETGELFF
>TRBJ2-1|TRBV5-1|many|TRBD1
TGCGCCAGCAGCTCGGGACAGGGCCTCTCCTACAATGAGCAGTTCTTC
CASSSGQGLSYNEQFF
>TRBJ1-1|TRBV27|few|TRBD1
TGTGCCAGCAGTTTAGGAGGGACAGGGGGCACTGAAGCTTTCTTT
CASSLGGTGGTEAFF
>TRBJ1-3|TRBV7-6|many|TRBD1
TGTGCCAGCAGCTACCAACCGGGACAGAGCTCTGGAAACACCATATATTTT
CASSYQPGQSSGNTIYF
>TRBJ1-2|TRBV5-1|many|-
TGCGCCAGCAGCCTGACCCAGGGCCAGAATGGCTACACCTTC
CASSLTQGQNGYTF
>TRBJ2-4|TRBV4-1|many|TRBD1
TGCGCCAGCAGCCAAGACCGGGACAGGTCCAAAAACATTCAGTACTTC
CASSQDRDRSKNIQYF
>TRBJ2-2|TRBV7-2|many|-
TGTGCCAGCAGCTTAGTTCTGGTCGGGGAGCTGTTTTTT
CASSLVLVGELFF
>TRBJ1-4|TRBV20-1|many|-
TGCAGTGCTAGTTTTGGCGGGCCCGAAAAACTGTTTTTT
CSASFGGPEKLFF
>TRBJ1-2|TRBV20-1|many|-
TGCAGTGCTAGATCTTATTACGATAACTATGGCTACACCTTC
CSARSYYDNYGYTF
>TRBJ2-2|TRBV7-2|-|-
TGTGCCAGCAGCCACCCCAATACTGGCACCAGGGAGCTGTTTTTT
CASSHPNTGTRELFF
>TRBJ2-1|TRBV21-1|many|-
TGTGCCAGCAGCAAAAAAAAGATCCCCCTCTTCTACAATGAGCAGTTCTTC
CASSKKKIPLFYNEQFF
>TRBJ1-3|TRBV6-1|many|-
TGTGCCAGCAGTGAAGCTCCAAGCTCTGGAAACACCATATATTTT
CASSEAPSSGNTIYF
>TRBJ2-7|TRBV5-1|many|-
TGCGCCAGCAGCGATGAGGGTAACTCCTACGAGCAGTACTTC
CASSDEGNSYEQYF
>TRBJ2-5|TRBV4-3|many|TRBD2
TGCGCCAGCAGCCAAGATAACCCGACTAGCGGGGGGGTTGCCCAGTACTTC
CASSQDNPTSGGVAQYF